The T cell receptor beta chain under discussion was sequenced for a study of blood T cell repertoires in COVID-19. Study-wide background: From T cells, B-cell-depleted T cells, or PBMCs came the material, which was cDNA or gDNA.

The V and J ends lost 5 bases and 6 bases, in that order; junction bases with no gene match: 9. The CDR3 covers 14 residues. Germline V CDR1 and CDR2: SGHAT, FQNNGV. TCRdb's copy holds only in-frame clones and misses some; the assay was immunoSEQ multiplex PCR. The sample has more than 250,000 clones; around 88% are singletons. Participants came from 20 to 25 US areas, aged roughly 18 to 89 years. The sample was PBMCs or T cells enriched from blood (not recorded which). This chain links TRBV11-2 with TRBJ2-5; TRBD2 matches at 7 bases. The receptor was isolated from a woman between 40 and 50 years old who had recovered from COVID-19. The CDR3 nucleotides read TGTGCCAGCAGCGGCGTCGGGGGGTTAAAGACCCAGTACTTC. Protein sequence: CASSGVGGLKTQYF.